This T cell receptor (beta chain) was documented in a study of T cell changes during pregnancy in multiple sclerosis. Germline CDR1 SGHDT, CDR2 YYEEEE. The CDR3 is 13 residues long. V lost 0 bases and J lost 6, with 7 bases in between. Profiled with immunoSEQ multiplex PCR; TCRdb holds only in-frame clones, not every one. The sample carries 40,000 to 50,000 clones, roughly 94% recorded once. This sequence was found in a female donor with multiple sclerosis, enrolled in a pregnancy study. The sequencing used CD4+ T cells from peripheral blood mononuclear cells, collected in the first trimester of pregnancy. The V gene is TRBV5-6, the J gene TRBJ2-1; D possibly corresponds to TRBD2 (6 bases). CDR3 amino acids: CASSLVGGNEQFF. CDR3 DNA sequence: TGTGCCAGCAGCTTGGTCGGGGGCAATGAGCAGTTCTTC.